The present TCR beta chain was sequenced within a study of cytomegalovirus exposure and HLA in healthy donors. Notes on this clone: Its antigen remains unidentified.

The CDR3 has 13 amino acids. V was pared by 7 bases and J by 8 bases, with 8 bases of the junction left unmatched. The germline gives CDR1 MNHNY, CDR2 SVGAGI (reference sequence). This PCR relied on a set of 60 Vbeta primers and 13 Jbeta primers. Clones were sequenced by immunoSEQ multiplex PCR, and TCRdb holds only the in-frame ones, with some missing. Of a few hundred thousand clones in the sample, roughly 80% were seen once. Study conclusions and caveats: Sequencing likely generated an artifact that appeared as a cluster of highly shared sequence variants.

The chain has TRBV6-6 and TRBJ1-2; TRBD1 agrees at 9 bases. The TCR was taken from a man aged 25-45 years in good health and CMV-seronegative. Sequenced: PBMCs. CDR3 sequence (DNA): TGTGCCAGCACACAAGGACAGGGGAAGGGCTACACCTTC. Amino acid sequence: CASTQGQGKGYTF.